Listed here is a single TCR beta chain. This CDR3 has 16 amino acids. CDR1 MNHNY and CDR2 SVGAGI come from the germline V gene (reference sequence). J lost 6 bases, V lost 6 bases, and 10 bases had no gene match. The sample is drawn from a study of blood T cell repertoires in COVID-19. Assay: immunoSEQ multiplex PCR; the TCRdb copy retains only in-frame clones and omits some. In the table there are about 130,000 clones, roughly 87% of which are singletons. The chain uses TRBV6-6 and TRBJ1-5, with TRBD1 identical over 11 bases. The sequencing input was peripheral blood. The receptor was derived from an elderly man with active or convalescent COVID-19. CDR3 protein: CASSRGQGAIGQPQHF. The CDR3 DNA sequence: TGTGCCAGCAGCCGCGGACAGGGGGCTATCGGTCAGCCCCAGCATTTT.